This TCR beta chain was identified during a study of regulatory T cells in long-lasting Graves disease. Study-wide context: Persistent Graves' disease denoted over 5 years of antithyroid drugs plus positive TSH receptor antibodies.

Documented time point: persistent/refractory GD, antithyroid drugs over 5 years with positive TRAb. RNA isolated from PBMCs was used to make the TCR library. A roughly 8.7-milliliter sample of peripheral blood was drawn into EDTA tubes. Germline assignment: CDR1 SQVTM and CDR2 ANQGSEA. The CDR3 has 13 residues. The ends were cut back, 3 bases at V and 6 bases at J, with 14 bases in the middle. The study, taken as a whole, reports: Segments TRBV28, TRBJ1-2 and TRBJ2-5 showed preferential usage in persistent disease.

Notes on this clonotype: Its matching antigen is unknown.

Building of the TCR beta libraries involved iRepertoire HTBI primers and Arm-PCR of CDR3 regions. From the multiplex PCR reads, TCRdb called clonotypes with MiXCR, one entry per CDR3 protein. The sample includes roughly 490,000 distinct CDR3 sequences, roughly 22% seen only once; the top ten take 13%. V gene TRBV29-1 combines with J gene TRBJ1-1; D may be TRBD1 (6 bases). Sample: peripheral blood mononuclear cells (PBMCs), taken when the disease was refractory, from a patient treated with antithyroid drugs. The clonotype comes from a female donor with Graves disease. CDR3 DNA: TGCAGCGTTGAGGGACATTTAGGTCCTGAAGCTTTCTTT. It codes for CSVEGHLGPEAFF.